This is a list of T cell receptor beta chains from one sample in a study of shared T cell receptors in the human thymus. TCRdb's table, derived via immunoSEQ multiplex PCR, lists solely in-frame clones and lacks some. The sample contains hundreds of thousands of clones, around 78% of which appear only once. The same sample was also used in a study of human thymus T cells.

Sequences were obtained from thymocytes. All receptors come from a boy less than two years old with a congenital heart defect. Both conserved end residues are part of each CDR3. Expanded clones get a size class; other rows say once, few or many, or leave the size out.

j_call v_call clone_size cdr3_aa
TRBJ2-2 TRBV12-5 - CASGLGTGQGAPGLAVPGELFF
TRBJ2-7 TRBV11-2 - CASSLDLSGQGGDEQYF
TRBJ1-4 TRBV28 - CASSSRNGNEKLFF
TRBJ2-3 TRBV2 - CAMEVVLQADTQYF
TRBJ2-4 TRBV19 - CASSIYTDLAKNIQYF
TRBJ1-3 TRBV14 - CASSHGSDRTSSGNTIYF
TRBJ1-4 TRBV4-2 - CASSEGRGTNEKLFF
TRBJ2-5 TRBV5-1 - CASSTGGPGETQYF
TRBJ1-1 TRBV5-1 - CASSQGQENTEAFF
TRBJ2-7 TRBV27 few CASSFVAGGYEQYF
TRBJ2-3 TRBV13 - CASSLSSGTRTDTQYF
TRBJ2-3 TRBV30 - CAWRLAGGRISTDTQYF
TRBJ2-7 TRBV5-6 - CASSLVVRGRRYEQYF
TRBJ2-2 TRBV12-2 - CASRHVKGENTGELFF
TRBJ1-2 TRBV30 - CAWSGGRETYGYTF
TRBJ2-7 TRBV4-3 - CASSPLGTGTNEQYF
TRBJ2-7 TRBV15 - CATSTRGGAGDYEQYF
TRBJ2-1 TRBV27 - CASSFLGSYNEQFF
TRBJ1-1 TRBV5-1 - CASKPTGASRRDTEAFF
TRBJ2-2 TRBV19 once CASSLMGAPRTGELFF
TRBJ2-7 TRBV18 - CASSPPGRAHEQYF
TRBJ2-2 TRBV7-9 few CASKDPRGPNTGELFF
TRBJ1-5 TRBV2 - CASSLGKNQPQHF
TRBJ2-7 TRBV6-6 - CASRPEDCLGCEQYF
TRBJ1-5 TRBV27 - CASSSARGSSNQPQHF
TRBJ1-2 TRBV14 - CASSYRGFYGYTF
TRBJ1-2 TRBV27 - CASSKGGVNYGYTF
TRBJ2-5 TRBV21-1 - CASNQIQDCETQYF
TRBJ2-7 TRBV7-9 few CASSAMEAGDPYEQYF